The present entry profiles one T cell receptor (beta chain) with its context. The target antigen is unknown. CDR1 is MNHEY, CDR2 SVGAGI, per germline. V shed 0 bases and J shed 4 bases, with 13 bases lying between them. The CDR3 consists of 15 residues. The PCR used 60 Vbeta and 13 Jbeta primers. Assay: immunoSEQ multiplex PCR; the TCRdb copy retains only in-frame clones and omits some. The sample includes 120,000 or so clones, 70% to 85% seen only once; the top ten take roughly 4.5%. This entry comes from a study of cytomegalovirus exposure and HLA in healthy donors. Whole-study context: T cells numbering around 200 million yielded some 120 million unique TCR beta sequences in an earlier analysis.

Findings and limits, study-wide: In a later analysis, parvovirus B19, influenza, CMV and Epstein-Barr virus appeared linked to several top co-occurrence clusters.

The chain has TRBV6-5 and TRBJ2-7, with TRBD1 as a possible D gene (6 bases). Material: PBMCs. The sequence was collected from a man between 50 and 59 years old in good health and CMV-seropositive. CDR3 coding DNA: TGTGCCAGCAGTTACTCGAAACAGGGATCATACGAGCAGTACTTC. Protein product: CASSYSKQGSYEQYF.